This passage covers 8 T cell receptor beta chains from one sample sequenced in a study of lymphopenia after photon versus proton radiotherapy. Measured with immunoSEQ multiplex PCR; TCRdb has only the in-frame clones, and not every one. In the table there are just over 25,000 clones, 85% of which are singletons. Here the sequenced sample was peripheral blood, taken from a patient treated with photon-based radiotherapy. All receptors derive from a man aged 25-45 years with gastric cancer.

The J gene is TRBJ2-1, the V gene TRBV25-1; D is possibly TRBD2 (6 bases). V lost 3 bases to trimming and J lost 0 bases, with 15 bases between them. Germline loops: CDR1 MGHDK, CDR2 SYGVNS. The CDR3 consists of 17 residues. Written as DNA, the CDR3 is TGTGCCAGCAGTGAGGAAACGGGAGCGAGCTCCTACAATGAGCAGTTCTTC. It codes for CASSEETGASSYNEQFF.

In regard to this clone: It is unclear where the CDR3 begins or ends on the DNA, so no DNA is shown, and the CDR3 is as TCRdb lists it. The chain is built from TRBV21-1 and TRBJ2-7; TRBD2 reflects the table's D call only, with no check against the DNA. TRBV21-1 is marked as a pseudogene. The CDR3 totals 11 residues, both ends included. The CDR3: CVGEGTYEQYF.

This chain uses TRBV19 with TRBJ1-5; D is ambiguous. The V and J ends lost 3 bases and 8 bases respectively, with 14 bases between them. Germline V gives CDR1 LNHDA, CDR2 SQIVND (reference sequence). CDR3 length equals 14 residues. The chain's CDR3 is CASSINPAGEPQHF. The CDR3 coding sequence is TGTGCCAGTAGTATTAACCCCGCCGGGGAGCCCCAGCATTTT.

This clone has only one observation. This rearrangement joins TRBV5-1 to TRBJ2-7; weak D call: TRBD2 (6 bases). Germline V gives CDR1 SGHRS, CDR2 YFSETQ. V lost 1 base to trimming and J lost 5 bases, with 13 bases between them. The CDR3 runs to 14 residues. The CDR3 nucleotides read TGCGCCAGCAGCTTGACGGGGGTGAACAACGAGCAGTACTTC. This translates into CASSLTGVNNEQYF.

The chain employs TRBV4-2 and TRBJ1-4, with D maybe TRBD1 (6 bases). Germline V gene sequence: CDR1 LGHNA, CDR2 YNFKEQ. The V end was cut by 5 bases, the J end by 1 base, with 17 bases between. The CDR3 is 17 residues long. The CDR3 region has the DNA TGTGCCAGCAGCTTCAACCAGGGGCGGGGAACTAATGAAAAACTGTTTTTT. Protein: CASSFNQGRGTNEKLFF.

About this clone itself: Other DNA sequences in this sample translate to the same CDR3. The genes are TRBV7-2 and TRBJ1-1; D is unclear. The germline CDR1 and CDR2 sequences are SGHTA and FQGNSA. V was clipped by 3 bases and J by 7 bases, with 12 bases between them. The CDR3 covers 13 residues. The CDR3 loop is CASSLGAQSEAFF. The CDR3 DNA reads as TGTGCCAGCAGCTTGGGAGCACAGAGTGAAGCTTTCTTT.

V and J are TRBV5-4 and TRBJ2-1; a possible D gene is TRBD2 (6 bases). Germline assignment: CDR1 SGHNT and CDR2 YYREEE (reference sequence). There are 15 residues in the CDR3. V dropped 3 bases and J dropped 9 bases, with 19 bases sitting between them. The CDR3 sequence is CASSSFDRPGGEQFF. CDR3 nucleotides: TGTGCCAGCAGCTCCTTTGACCGACCCGGGGGTGAGCAGTTCTTC.

The rearrangement uses TRBV29-1 and TRBJ1-1; maybe TRBD1 (5 bases). The V gene's germline CDR1 is SQVTM and CDR2 ANQGSEA. This CDR3 has 12 residues. V gave up 3 bases and J gave up 5 bases, with 10 bases separating them. DNA of the CDR3: TGCAGCGTTGAGGTGGGGGGTACTGAAGCTTTCTTT. This encodes CSVEVGGTEAFF. Combining the CDR3 with reference TRBV29-1 and TRBJ1-1 gives the whole variable domain SAVISQKPSRDICQRGTSLTIQCQVDSQVTMMFWYRQQPGQSLTLIATANQGSEATYESGFVIDKFPISRPNLTFSTLTVSNMSPEDSSIYLCSVEVGGTEAFFGQGTRLTVV.